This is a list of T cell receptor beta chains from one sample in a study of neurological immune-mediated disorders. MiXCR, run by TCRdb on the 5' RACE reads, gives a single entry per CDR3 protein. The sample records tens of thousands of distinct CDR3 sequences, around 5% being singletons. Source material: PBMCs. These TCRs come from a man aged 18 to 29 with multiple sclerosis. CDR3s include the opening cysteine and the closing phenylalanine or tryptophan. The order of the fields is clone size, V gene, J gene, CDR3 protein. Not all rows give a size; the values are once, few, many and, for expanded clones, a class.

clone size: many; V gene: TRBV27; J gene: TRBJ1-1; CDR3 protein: CASSSSVNTEAFF
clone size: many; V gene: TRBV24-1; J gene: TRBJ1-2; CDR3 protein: CATSSHRNYGYTF
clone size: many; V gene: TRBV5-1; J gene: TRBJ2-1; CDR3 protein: CASSRGPLGAHNEQFF
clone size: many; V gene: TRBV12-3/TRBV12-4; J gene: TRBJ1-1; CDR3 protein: CASSKRTGTSTEAFF
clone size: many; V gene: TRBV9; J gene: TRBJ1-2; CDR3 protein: CASSVVESYGYTF
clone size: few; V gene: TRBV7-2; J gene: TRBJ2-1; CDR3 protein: CASSPQFGTDYNEQFF
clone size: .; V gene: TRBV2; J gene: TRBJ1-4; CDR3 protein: CASSRQGANEKLFF
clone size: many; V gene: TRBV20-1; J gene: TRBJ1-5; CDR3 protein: CSAPQGGNQPQHF
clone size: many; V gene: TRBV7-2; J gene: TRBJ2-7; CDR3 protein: CASSLGPRPYEQYF
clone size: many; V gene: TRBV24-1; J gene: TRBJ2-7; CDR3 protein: CATSDSLTGDEQYF
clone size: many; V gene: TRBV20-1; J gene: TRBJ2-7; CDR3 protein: CSASQTGGVDEQYF
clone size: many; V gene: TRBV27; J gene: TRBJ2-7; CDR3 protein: CASSLRGTGMGEQYF
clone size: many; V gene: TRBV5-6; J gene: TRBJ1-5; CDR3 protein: CASSFTGTNQPQNF
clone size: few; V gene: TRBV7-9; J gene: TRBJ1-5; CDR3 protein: CASSLGTGGFNQPQNF
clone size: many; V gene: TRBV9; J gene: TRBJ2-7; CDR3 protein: CASSVTPTGVDEQYF
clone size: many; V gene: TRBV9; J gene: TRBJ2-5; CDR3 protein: CASSVVQGGQETQYF